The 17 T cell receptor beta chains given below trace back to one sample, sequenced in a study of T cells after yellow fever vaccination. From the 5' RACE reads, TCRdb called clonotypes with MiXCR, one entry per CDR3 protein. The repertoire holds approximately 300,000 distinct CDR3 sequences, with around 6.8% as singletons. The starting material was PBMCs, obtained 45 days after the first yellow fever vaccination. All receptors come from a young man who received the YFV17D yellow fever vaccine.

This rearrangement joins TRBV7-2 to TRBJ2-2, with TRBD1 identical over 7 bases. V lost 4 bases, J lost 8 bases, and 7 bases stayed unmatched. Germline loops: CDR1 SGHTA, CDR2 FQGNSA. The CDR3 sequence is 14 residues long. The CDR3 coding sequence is TGTGCCAGCAGCTCCAGACAGGGTCGAGGGGAGCTGTTTTTT. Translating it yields CASSSRQGRGELFF.

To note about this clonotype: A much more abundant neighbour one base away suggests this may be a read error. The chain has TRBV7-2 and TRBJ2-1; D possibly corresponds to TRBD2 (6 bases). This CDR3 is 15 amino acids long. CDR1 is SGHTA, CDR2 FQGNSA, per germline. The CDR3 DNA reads TGTGCCAGCACCTCCGGGACTGCATCCTACAATAAGCAGTTCTTC. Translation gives CASTSGTASYNKQFF.

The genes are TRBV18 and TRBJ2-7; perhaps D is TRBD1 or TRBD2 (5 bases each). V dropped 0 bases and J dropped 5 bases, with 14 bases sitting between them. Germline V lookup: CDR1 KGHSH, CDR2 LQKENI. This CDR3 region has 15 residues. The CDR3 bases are TGTGCCAGCTCACCACCGAGCCACGGGGACGACGAGCAGTACTTC. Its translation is CASSPPSHGDDEQYF.

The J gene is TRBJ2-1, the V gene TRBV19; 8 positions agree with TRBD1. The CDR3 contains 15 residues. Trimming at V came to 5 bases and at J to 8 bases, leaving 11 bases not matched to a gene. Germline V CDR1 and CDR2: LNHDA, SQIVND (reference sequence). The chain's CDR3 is CASSPRTGRGDEQFF. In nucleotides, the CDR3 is TGTGCCAGTAGTCCCCGGACAGGGAGAGGGGATGAGCAGTTCTTC.

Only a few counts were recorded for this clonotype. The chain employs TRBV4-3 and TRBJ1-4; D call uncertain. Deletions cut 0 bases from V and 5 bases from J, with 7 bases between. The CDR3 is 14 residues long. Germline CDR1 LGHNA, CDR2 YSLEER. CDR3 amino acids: CASSQDGRNEKLFF. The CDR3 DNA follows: TGCGCCAGCAGCCAAGATGGCAGGAATGAAAAACTGTTTTTT.

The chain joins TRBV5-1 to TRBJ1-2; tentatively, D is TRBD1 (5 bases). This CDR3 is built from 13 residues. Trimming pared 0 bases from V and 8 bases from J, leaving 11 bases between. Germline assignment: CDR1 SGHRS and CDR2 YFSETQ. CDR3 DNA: TGCGCCAGCAGCTTGGACAGGAGCGACGGCTACACCTTC. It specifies CASSLDRSDGYTF.

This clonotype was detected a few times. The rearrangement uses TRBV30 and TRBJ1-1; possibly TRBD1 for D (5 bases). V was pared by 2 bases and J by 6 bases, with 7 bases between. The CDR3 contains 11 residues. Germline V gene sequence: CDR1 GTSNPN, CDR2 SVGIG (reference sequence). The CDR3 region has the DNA TGTGCCTGGAGTCTAGGGGCTGAAGCTTTCTTT. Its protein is CAWSLGAEAFF.

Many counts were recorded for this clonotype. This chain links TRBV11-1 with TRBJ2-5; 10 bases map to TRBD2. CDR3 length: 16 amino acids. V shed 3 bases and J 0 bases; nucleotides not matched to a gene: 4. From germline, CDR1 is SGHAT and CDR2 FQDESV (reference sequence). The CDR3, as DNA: TGTGCCAGCAGCTTCCCAGCGGGGGGGTACCAAGAGACCCAGTACTTC. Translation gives CASSFPAGGYQETQYF.

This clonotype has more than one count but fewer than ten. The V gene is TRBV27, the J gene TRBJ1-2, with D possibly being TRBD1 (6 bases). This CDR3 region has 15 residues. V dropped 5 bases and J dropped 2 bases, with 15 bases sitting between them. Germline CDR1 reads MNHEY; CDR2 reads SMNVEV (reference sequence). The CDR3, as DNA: TGTGCCAGCAGTCCAATTACGGACAGAAACTATGGCTACACCTTC. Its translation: CASSPITDRNYGYTF.

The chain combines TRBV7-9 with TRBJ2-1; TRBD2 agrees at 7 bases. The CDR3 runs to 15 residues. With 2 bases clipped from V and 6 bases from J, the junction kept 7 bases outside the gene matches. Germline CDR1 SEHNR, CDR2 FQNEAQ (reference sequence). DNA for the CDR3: TGTGCCAGCAGCTTAATTAGCGGGTACCCCAATGAGCAGTTCTTC. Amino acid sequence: CASSLISGYPNEQFF.

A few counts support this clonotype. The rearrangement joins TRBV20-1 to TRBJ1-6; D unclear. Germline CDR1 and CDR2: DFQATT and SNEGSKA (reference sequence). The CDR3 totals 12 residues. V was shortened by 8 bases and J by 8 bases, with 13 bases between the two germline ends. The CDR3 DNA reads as TGCAGTATCGGGCAAAGGGATTCACCCCTCCACTTT. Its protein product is CSIGQRDSPLHF.

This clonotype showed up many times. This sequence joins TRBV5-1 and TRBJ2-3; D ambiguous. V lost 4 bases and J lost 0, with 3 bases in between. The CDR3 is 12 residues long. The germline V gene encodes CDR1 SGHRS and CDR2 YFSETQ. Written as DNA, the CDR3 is TGCGCCAGCAGCGTAAGCACAGATACGCAGTATTTT. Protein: CASSVSTDTQYF. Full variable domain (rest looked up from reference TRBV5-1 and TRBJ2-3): KAGVTQTPRYLIKTRGQQVTLSCSPISGHRSVSWYQQTPGQGLQFLFEYFSETQRNKGNFPGRFSGRQFSNSRSEMNVSTLELGDSALYLCASSVSTDTQYFGPGTRLTVL.

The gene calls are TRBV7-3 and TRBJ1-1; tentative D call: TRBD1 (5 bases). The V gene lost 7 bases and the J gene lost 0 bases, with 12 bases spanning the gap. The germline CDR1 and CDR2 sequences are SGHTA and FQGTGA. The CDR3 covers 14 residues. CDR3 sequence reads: CASIPRAMNTEAFF. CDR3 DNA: TGTGCCAGCATCCCCAGGGCAATGAACACTGAAGCTTTCTTT.

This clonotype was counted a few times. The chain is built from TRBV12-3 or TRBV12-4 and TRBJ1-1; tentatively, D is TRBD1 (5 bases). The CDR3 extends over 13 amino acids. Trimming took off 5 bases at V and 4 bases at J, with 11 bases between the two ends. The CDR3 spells CASSTTGGTEAFF. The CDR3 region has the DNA TGTGCCAGCAGTACGACTGGGGGCACTGAAGCTTTCTTT.

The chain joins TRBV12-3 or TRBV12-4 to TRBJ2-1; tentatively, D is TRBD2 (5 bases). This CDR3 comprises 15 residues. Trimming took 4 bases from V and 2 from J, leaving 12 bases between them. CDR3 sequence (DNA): TGTGCCAGCAGTTCCCAACTAGTGACCTACAATGAGCAGTTCTTC. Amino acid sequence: CASSSQLVTYNEQFF.

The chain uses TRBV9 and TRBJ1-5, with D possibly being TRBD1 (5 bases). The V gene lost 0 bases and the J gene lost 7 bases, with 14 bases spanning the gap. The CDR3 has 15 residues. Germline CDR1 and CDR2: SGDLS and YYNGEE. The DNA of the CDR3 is TGTGCCAGCAGCGTAGACGGGGGGGTATACCAGCCCCAGCATTTT. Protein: CASSVDGGVYQPQHF.

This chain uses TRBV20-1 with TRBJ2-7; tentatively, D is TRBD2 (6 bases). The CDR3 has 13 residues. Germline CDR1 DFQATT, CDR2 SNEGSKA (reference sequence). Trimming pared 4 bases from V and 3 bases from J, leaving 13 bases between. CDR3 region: CSATPDYNYEQYV. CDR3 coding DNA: TGCAGTGCTACCCCGGACTACAACTACGAGCAGTACGTC.